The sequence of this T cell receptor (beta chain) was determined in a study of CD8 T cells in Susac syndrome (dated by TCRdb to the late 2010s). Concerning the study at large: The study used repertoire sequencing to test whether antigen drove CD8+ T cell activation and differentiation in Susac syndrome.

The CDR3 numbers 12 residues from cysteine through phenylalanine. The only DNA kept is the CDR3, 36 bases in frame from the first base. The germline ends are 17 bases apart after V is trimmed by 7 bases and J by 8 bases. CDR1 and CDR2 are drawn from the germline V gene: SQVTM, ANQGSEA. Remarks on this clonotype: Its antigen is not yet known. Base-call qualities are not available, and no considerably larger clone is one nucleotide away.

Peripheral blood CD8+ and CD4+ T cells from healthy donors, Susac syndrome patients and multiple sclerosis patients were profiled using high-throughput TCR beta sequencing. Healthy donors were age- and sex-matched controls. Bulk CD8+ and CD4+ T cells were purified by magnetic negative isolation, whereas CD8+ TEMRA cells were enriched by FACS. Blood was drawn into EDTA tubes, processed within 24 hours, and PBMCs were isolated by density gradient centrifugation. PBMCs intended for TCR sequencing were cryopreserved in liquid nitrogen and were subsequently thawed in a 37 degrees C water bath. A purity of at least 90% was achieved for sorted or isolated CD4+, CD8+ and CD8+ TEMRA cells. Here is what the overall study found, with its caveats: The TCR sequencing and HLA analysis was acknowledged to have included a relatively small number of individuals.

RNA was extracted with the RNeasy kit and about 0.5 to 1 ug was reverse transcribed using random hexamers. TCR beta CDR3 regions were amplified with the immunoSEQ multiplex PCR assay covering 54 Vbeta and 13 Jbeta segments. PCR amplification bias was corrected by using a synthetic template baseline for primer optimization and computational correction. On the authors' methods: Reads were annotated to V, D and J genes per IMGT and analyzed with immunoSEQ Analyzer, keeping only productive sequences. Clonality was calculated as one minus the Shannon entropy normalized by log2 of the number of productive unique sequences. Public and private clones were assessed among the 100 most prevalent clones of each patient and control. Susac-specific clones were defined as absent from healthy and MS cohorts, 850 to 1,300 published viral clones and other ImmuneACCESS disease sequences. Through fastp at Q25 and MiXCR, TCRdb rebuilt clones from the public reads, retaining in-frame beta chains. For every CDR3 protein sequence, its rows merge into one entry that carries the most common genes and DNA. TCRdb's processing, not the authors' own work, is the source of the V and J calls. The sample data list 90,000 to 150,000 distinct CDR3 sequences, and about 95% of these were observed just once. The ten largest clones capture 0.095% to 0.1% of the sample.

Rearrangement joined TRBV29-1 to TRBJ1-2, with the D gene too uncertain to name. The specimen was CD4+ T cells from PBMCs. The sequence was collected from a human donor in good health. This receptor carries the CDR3 CSAGRGVEGYTF. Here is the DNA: TGCAGCGCGGGTCGCGGGGTAGAAGGCTACACCTTC.